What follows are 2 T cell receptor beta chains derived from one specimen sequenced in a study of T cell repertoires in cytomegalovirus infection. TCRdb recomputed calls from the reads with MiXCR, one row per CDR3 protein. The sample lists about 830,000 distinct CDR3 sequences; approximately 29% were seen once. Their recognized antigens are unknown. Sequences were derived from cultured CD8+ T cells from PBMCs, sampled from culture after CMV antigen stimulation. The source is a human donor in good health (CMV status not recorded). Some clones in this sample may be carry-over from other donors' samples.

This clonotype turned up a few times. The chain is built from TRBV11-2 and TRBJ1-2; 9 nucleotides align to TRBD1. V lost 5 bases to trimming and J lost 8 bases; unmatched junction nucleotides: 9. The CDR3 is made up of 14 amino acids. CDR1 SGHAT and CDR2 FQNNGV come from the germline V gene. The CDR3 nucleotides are TGTGCCAGCAGCAACGTGGACAGGGGAAGAGGCTACACCTTC. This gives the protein CASSNVDRGRGYTF.

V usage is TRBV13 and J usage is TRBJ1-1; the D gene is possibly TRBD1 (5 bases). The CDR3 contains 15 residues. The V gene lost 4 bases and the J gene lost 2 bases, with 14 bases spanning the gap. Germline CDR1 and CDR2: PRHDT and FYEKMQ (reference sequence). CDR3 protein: CASSSLGDVNTEAFF. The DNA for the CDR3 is TGTGCCAGCAGCTCCCTCGGGGACGTTAACACTGAAGCTTTCTTT.